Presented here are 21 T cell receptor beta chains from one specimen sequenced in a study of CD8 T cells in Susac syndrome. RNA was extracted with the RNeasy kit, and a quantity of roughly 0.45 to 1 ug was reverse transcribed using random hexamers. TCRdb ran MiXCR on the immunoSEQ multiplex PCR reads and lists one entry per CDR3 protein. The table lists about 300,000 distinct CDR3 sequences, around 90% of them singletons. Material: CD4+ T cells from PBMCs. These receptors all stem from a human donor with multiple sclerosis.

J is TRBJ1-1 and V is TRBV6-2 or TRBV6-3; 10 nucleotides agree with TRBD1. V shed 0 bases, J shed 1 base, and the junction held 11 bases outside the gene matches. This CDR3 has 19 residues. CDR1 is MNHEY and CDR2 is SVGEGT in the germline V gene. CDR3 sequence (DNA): TGTGCCAGCAGTTACTCTTTCGGGACAGGGGTCACCTGGAACACTGAAGCTTTCTTT. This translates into CASSYSFGTGVTWNTEAFF.

As DNA, the CDR3 is TGTGCCAGCAGCGACCACGAGGGGGACAATCAGCCCCAGCATTTT. Translation: CASSDHEGDNQPQHF. The rearrangement links TRBV3-1 to TRBJ1-5, with D perhaps TRBD1 (6 bases). Trimming cost V 5 bases and J 3 bases, with 14 bases left between them. This CDR3 is 15 amino acids long. Germline V lookup: CDR1 LGHDT, CDR2 YNNKEL (reference sequence).

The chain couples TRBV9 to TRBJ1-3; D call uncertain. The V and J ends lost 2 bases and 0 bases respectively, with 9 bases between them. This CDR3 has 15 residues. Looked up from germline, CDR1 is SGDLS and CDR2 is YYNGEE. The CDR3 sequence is CASSVLATSGNTIYF. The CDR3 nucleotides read TGTGCCAGCAGCGTTTTGGCGACCTCTGGAAACACCATATATTTT.

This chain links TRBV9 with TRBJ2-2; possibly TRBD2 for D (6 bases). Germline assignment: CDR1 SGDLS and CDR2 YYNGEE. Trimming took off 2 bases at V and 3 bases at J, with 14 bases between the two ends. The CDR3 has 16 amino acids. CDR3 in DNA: TGTGCCAGCAGCGTGATTGGCGGAGGGGACACCGGGGAGCTGTTTTTT. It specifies CASSVIGGGDTGELFF.

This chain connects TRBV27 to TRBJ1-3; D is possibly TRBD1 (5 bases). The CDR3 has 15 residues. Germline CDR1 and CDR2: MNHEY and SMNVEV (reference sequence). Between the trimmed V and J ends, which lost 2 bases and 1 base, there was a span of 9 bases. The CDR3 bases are TGTGCCAGCAGTTTACGCGGGGGATCTGGAAACACCATATATTTT. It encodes CASSLRGGSGNTIYF.

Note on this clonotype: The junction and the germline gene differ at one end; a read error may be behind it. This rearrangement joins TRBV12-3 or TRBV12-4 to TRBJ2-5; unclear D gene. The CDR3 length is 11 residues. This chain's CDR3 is CASTNQATQYF. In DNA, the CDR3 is TGTGCCAGCACTAACCAAGCGACCCAGTACTTC.

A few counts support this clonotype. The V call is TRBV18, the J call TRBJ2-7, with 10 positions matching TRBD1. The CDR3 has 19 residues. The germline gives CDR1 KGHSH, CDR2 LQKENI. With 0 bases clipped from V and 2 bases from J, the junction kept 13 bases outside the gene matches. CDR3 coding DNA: TGTGCCAGCTCACCACCCCTGGGGGGAGACAGGGGGCCAACCTACGAGCAGTACTTC. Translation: CASSPPLGGDRGPTYEQYF.

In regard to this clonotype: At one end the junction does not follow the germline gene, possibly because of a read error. In DNA form, the CDR3 reads TGTGCCAGCAGCACCCCAGGGACAGGGAAGAATTCACCCCTCCCTTTT. This translates into CASSTPGTGKNSPLPF. The rearrangement links TRBV7-9 to TRBJ1-6; 9 nucleotides agree with TRBD1. Germline-derived CDR1 and CDR2 are SEHNR and FQNEAQ (reference sequence). The CDR3 contains 16 residues.

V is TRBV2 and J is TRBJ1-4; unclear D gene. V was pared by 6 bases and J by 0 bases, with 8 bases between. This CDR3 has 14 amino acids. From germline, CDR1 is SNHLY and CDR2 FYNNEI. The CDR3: CASRDSPTNEKLFF. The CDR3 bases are TGTGCCAGCAGGGATAGCCCAACTAATGAAAAACTGTTTTTT.

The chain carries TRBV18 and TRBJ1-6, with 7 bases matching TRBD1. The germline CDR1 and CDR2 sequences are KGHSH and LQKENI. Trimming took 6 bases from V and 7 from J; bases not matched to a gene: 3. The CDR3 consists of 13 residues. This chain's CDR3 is CASSPGQNSPLHF. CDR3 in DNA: TGTGCCAGCTCGCCGGGACAGAATTCACCCCTCCACTTT. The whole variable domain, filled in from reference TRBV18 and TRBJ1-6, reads NAGVMQNPRHLVRRRGQEARLRCSPMKGHSHVYWYRQLPEEGLKFMVYLQKENIIDESGMPKERFSAEFPKEGPSILRIQQVVRGDSAAYFCASSPGQNSPLHFGNGTRLTVT.

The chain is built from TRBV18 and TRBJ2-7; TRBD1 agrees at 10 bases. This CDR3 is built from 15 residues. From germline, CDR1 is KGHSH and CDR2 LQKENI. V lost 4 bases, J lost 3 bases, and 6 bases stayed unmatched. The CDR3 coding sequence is TGTGCCAGCTCACACCCGGGACAGGGGTACTACGAGCAGTACTTC. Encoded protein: CASSHPGQGYYEQYF.

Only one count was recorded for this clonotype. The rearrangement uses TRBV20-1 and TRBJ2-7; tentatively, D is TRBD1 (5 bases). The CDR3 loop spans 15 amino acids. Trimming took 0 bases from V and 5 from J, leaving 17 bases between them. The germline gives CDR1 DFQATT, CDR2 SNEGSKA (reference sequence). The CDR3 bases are TGCAGTGCTAGAGATCCGCAAGGGGATCAGAACGAGCAGTACTTC. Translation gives CSARDPQGDQNEQYF.

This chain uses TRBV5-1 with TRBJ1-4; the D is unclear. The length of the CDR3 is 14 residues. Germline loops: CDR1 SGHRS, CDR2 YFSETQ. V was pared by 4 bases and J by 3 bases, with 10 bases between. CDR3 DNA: TGCGCCAGCAGCCTGGATGTTTCTAATGAAAAACTGTTTTTT. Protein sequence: CASSLDVSNEKLFF.

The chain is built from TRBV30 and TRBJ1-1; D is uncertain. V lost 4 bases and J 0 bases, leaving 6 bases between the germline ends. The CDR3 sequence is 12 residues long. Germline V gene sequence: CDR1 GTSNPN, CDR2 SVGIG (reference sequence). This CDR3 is CAWKRLNTEAFF. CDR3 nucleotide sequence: TGTGCCTGGAAGAGGTTGAACACTGAAGCTTTCTTT.

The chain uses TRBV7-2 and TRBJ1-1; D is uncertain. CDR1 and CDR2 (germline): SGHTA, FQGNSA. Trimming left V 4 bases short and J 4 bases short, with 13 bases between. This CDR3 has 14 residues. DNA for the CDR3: TGTGCCAGCAGCTCGGCGTTGATTGGCACTGAAGCTTTCTTT. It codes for CASSSALIGTEAFF.

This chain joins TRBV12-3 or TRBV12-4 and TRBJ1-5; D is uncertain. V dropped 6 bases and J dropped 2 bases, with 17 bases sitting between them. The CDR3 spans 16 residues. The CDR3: CASSQNANGGNQPQHF. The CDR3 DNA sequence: TGTGCCAGCAGCCAAAACGCCAACGGGGGCAATCAGCCCCAGCATTTT.

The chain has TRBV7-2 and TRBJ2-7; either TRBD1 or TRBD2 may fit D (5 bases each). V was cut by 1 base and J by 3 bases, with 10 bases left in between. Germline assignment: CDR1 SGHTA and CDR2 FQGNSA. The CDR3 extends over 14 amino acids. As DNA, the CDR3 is TGTGCCAGCAGCTTAGGGCAGGGAGACTACGAGCAGTACTTC. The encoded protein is CASSLGQGDYEQYF.

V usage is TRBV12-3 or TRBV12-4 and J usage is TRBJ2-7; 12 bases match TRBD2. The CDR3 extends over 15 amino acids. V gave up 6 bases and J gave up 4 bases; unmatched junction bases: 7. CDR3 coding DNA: TGTGCCAGCAGCCTAGCGGGGGGGCGCGGATACGAGCAGTACTTC. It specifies CASSLAGGRGYEQYF.

CDR3 nucleotides: TGTGCCAGCAGCATGGGAAGGGGAGGAGGAAATGAGCAGTTCTTC. Protein sequence: CASSMGRGGGNEQFF. V is TRBV2 and J is TRBJ2-1; maybe TRBD2 (6 bases). With 6 bases removed from V and 7 bases from J, the gap between germline ends came to 19 bases. Germline V CDR1 and CDR2: SNHLY, FYNNEI. The CDR3 is made up of 15 amino acids. The full variable domain, its missing parts supplied by reference TRBV2 and TRBJ2-1, is EPEVTQTPSHQVTQMGQEVILRCVPISNHLYFYWYRQILGQKVEFLVSFYNNEISEKSEIFDDQFSVERPDGSNFTLKIRSTKLEDSAMYFCASSMGRGGGNEQFFGPGTRLTVL.

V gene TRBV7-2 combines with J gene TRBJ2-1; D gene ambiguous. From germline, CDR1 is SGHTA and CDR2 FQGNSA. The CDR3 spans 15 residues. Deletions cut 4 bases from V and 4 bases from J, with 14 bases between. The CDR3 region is CASSSFDRVYNEQFF. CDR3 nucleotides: TGTGCCAGCAGCTCCTTTGATCGTGTATACAATGAGCAGTTCTTC.

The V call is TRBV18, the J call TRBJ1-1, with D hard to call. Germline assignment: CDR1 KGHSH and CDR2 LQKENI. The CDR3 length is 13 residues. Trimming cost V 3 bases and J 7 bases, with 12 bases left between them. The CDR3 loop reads CASSPRQEGEAFF. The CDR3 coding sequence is TGTGCCAGCTCACCCCGTCAGGAGGGTGAAGCTTTCTTT.